Included here is one T cell receptor (beta chain) sequence, with context. The antigen is undetermined. Stem cell-like memory, regulatory, central memory and naive CD4+ cells were sorted via CD45RO/CCR7/CD25/CD127/CD95/CD27. This entry is derived from a study of beta chain features in type 1 diabetes. The study, taken as a whole, reports: Shorter templates might be favored by PCR, equally in patients and controls. A cDNA-based sequencing approach could over-represent cells with high TCR expression. For Type 1 diabetes patients, all four CD4+ subsets carried TCRB CDR3s that were moderately but significantly shorter.

Germline trimming cut 8 bases from V and 4 bases from J; bases unmatched to any gene: 7. Germline V gene lookup returns CDR1 MDHEN and CDR2 SYDVKM. The CDR3 length is 14 residues. The sequenced template was cDNA made from the entire isolated RNA. Measured with immunoSEQ multiplex PCR; TCRdb has only the in-frame clones, and not every one. This table holds 250,000 to 350,000 clones, 15% found once. The TCR sequence derives from a man aged 18 to 30 with type 1 diabetes. The sample comprised naive CD4+ T cells from blood. The J gene is TRBJ2-1, the V gene TRBV28, with 8 nucleotides matching TRBD2. CDR3 nucleotides: TGTGCCAGCGGCGGGACTAGGCGGTACAATGAGCAGTTCTTC. Translation gives CASGGTRRYNEQFF.